The following is a T cell receptor beta chain sequence with its context. The CDR3 sequence is 13 residues long. Trimming removed 5 bases from V and 5 bases from J, with 13 bases in between. Germline V gene lookup returns CDR1 SGHNT and CDR2 YYREEE (reference sequence). This sample was taken from a study of blood T cell repertoires in COVID-19. On the study more broadly: Some COVID-19 samples were acute and others convalescent; all came from the United States, Italy and Spain. T cells, B-cell-depleted T cells, or PBMCs supplied cDNA or gDNA.

The table came from immunoSEQ multiplex PCR; TCRdb's copy has only in-frame clones and leaves some out. The sample shows about 170,000 clones, approximately 84% of them seen only once. This sequence originates from an elderly woman with COVID-19, enrolled during active disease. Sequenced sample: peripheral blood. The rearrangement links TRBV5-4 to TRBJ1-1; D is perhaps TRBD1 (5 bases). CDR3 sequence reads: CASSWGLRTEAFF. CDR3 in DNA: TGTGCCAGCAGTTGGGGCTTGAGAACTGAAGCTTTCTTT.